These T cell receptor beta chains were read from a single sample in a study of cytomegalovirus exposure and HLA in healthy donors. Sequencing was performed with immunoSEQ multiplex PCR; in TCRdb, only in-frame clones are kept and a portion is missing. There are 150,000 to 200,000 clones in the sample; more than 75% occur only once, and about 2.5% lies in the top ten. The source material was PBMCs. The receptors here all came from a woman aged 30 to 39 in good health and CMV-seropositive. Both conserved end residues are part of each CDR3. The order of the fields is clone size, J gene, V gene, D gene, CDR3 protein, CDR3 DNA. The D gene is left open where the match is weak. Where a row states a size, it is once, few, many or the class of an expanded clone; other rows omit it.

clone size: NA
J gene: TRBJ2-5
V gene: TRBV11-3
D gene: TRBD1
CDR3 protein: CASSLGVGTGVRKETQYF
CDR3 DNA: TGTGCCAGCAGCTTAGGTGTTGGGACAGGGGTTAGGAAAGAGACCCAGTACTTC

clone size: NA
J gene: TRBJ1-5
V gene: TRBV5-4
D gene: NA
CDR3 protein: CASSADGGGNQPQHF
CDR3 DNA: TGTGCCAGCAGCGCGGATGGGGGGGGCAATCAGCCCCAGCATTTT

clone size: NA
J gene: TRBJ2-7
V gene: TRBV19
D gene: NA
CDR3 protein: CASSSTGYEQYF
CDR3 DNA: TGTGCCAGTAGCTCGACGGGCTACGAGCAGTACTTC

clone size: NA
J gene: TRBJ2-3
V gene: TRBV30
D gene: NA
CDR3 protein: CAWRTASTDTQYF
CDR3 DNA: TGTGCCTGGAGAACAGCCAGCACAGATACGCAGTATTTT

clone size: NA
J gene: TRBJ2-1
V gene: TRBV28
D gene: TRBD2
CDR3 protein: CASSHSGGTYNEQFF
CDR3 DNA: TGTGCCAGCAGCCATAGCGGGGGAACCTACAATGAGCAGTTCTTC

clone size: NA
J gene: TRBJ1-1
V gene: TRBV6-5
D gene: TRBD1
CDR3 protein: CASRRDRGTEAFF
CDR3 DNA: TGTGCCAGCAGGCGGGACAGGGGCACTGAAGCTTTCTTT

clone size: NA
J gene: TRBJ2-5
V gene: TRBV4-1
D gene: NA
CDR3 protein: CASSQVGGAREQYF
CDR3 DNA: TGCGCCAGCAGCCAAGTTGGGGGGGCGAGGGAGCAGTACTTC

clone size: NA
J gene: TRBJ1-6
V gene: TRBV7-3
D gene: NA
CDR3 protein: CASSLSTGNSPLHF
CDR3 DNA: TGTGCCAGCAGCTTGTCTACAGGGAATTCACCCCTCCACTTT

clone size: few
J gene: TRBJ2-7
V gene: TRBV27
D gene: NA
CDR3 protein: CASSFPGHRYEQYF
CDR3 DNA: TGTGCCAGCAGTTTCCCGGGACACCGCTACGAGCAGTACTTC

clone size: NA
J gene: TRBJ2-3
V gene: TRBV29-1
D gene: NA
CDR3 protein: CSAGSWGTDTQYF
CDR3 DNA: TGCAGCGCCGGGAGTTGGGGTACAGATACGCAGTATTTT

clone size: few
J gene: TRBJ2-1
V gene: TRBV9
D gene: TRBD2
CDR3 protein: CASSVDILAGSYNEQFF
CDR3 DNA: TGTGCCAGCAGCGTAGACATACTAGCGGGGTCCTACAATGAGCAGTTCTTC

clone size: NA
J gene: TRBJ1-6
V gene: TRBV11-2
D gene: TRBD1
CDR3 protein: CASSWAQGNSPLHF
CDR3 DNA: TGTGCCAGCAGCTGGGCACAGGGGAATTCACCCCTCCACTTT

clone size: NA
J gene: TRBJ2-7
V gene: TRBV7-6
D gene: NA
CDR3 protein: CASSSGGMGSYEQYF
CDR3 DNA: TGTGCCAGCAGTTCTGGAGGGATGGGCTCCTACGAGCAGTACTTC

clone size: NA
J gene: TRBJ1-5
V gene: TRBV30
D gene: NA
CDR3 protein: CAWSVKTGMPQHF
CDR3 DNA: TGTGCCTGGAGTGTAAAAACAGGGATGCCCCAGCATTTT

clone size: NA
J gene: TRBJ2-5
V gene: TRBV4-3
D gene: NA
CDR3 protein: CASSQDHLRGAETQYF
CDR3 DNA: TGCGCCAGCAGCCAAGATCACCTCAGGGGTGCGGAGACCCAGTACTTC

clone size: NA
J gene: TRBJ1-1
V gene: TRBV15
D gene: TRBD1
CDR3 protein: CATSSPDRVYPAFF
CDR3 DNA: TGTGCCACCAGCAGCCCCGACAGGGTATACCCAGCTTTCTTT

clone size: NA
J gene: TRBJ2-5
V gene: TRBV27
D gene: TRBD1
CDR3 protein: CASSLTAGGAGETQYF
CDR3 DNA: TGTGCCAGCAGTTTAACGGCAGGGGGCGCGGGGGAGACCCAGTACTTC

clone size: NA
J gene: TRBJ2-2
V gene: TRBV4-3
D gene: TRBD2
CDR3 protein: CASSLDHSGGSYANTGELFF
CDR3 DNA: TGCGCCAGCAGTCTGGACCATAGCGGGGGTTCCTACGCGAACACCGGGGAGCTGTTTTTT

clone size: few
J gene: TRBJ1-2
V gene: TRBV29-1
D gene: TRBD1
CDR3 protein: CSVVGQGADYGYTF
CDR3 DNA: TGCAGCGTTGTGGGACAGGGGGCGGACTATGGCTACACCTTC

clone size: NA
J gene: TRBJ1-4
V gene: TRBV9
D gene: TRBD1
CDR3 protein: CASSPRQGTGEKLFF
CDR3 DNA: TGTGCCAGCAGCCCCAGACAGGGAACGGGGGAAAAACTGTTTTTT

clone size: NA
J gene: TRBJ1-2
V gene: TRBV6-5
D gene: NA
CDR3 protein: CASRTTGFANYGYTF
CDR3 DNA: TGTGCCAGCAGGACAACAGGATTCGCTAACTATGGCTACACCTTC

clone size: NA
J gene: TRBJ2-1
V gene: TRBV9
D gene: NA
CDR3 protein: CASSVEGAGYNEQFF
CDR3 DNA: TGTGCCAGCAGCGTAGAAGGGGCAGGCTACAATGAGCAGTTCTTC

clone size: NA
J gene: TRBJ2-3
V gene: TRBV4-1
D gene: TRBD2
CDR3 protein: CASSTRAGADTQYF
CDR3 DNA: TGCGCCAGCAGCACCCGAGCGGGGGCAGATACGCAGTATTTT

clone size: NA
J gene: TRBJ2-1
V gene: TRBV18
D gene: NA
CDR3 protein: CASFRTSGSYNEQFF
CDR3 DNA: TGTGCCAGCTTCCGCACTTCGGGGTCCTACAATGAGCAGTTCTTC

clone size: NA
J gene: TRBJ2-3
V gene: TRBV9
D gene: NA
CDR3 protein: CASSVGGAAYNF
CDR3 DNA: TGTGCCAGCAGCGTAGGCGGGGCCGCATATAATTTT

clone size: few
J gene: TRBJ2-5
V gene: TRBV7-2
D gene: TRBD2
CDR3 protein: CASSSILAGGQETQYF
CDR3 DNA: TGTGCCAGCAGCTCAATACTAGCGGGGGGCCAAGAGACCCAGTACTTC

clone size: NA
J gene: TRBJ2-7
V gene: TRBV6-6
D gene: TRBD1
CDR3 protein: CASSSIQGQTSYEQYF
CDR3 DNA: TGTGCCAGCAGTTCCATTCAGGGACAGACCTCCTACGAGCAGTACTTC

clone size: few
J gene: TRBJ2-5
V gene: TRBV19
D gene: TRBD2
CDR3 protein: CASSAPLSGGGETQYF
CDR3 DNA: TGTGCCAGTAGTGCCCCCCTCAGCGGGGGAGGAGAGACCCAGTACTTC

clone size: once
J gene: TRBJ2-1
V gene: TRBV28
D gene: NA
CDR3 protein: CASTPPGASEQFF
CDR3 DNA: TGTGCCAGCACCCCCCCAGGGGCGAGTGAGCAGTTCTTC

clone size: NA
J gene: TRBJ2-7
V gene: TRBV27
D gene: TRBD2
CDR3 protein: CASSLGGFSGTSGGAYEQYF
CDR3 DNA: TGTGCCAGCAGTTTAGGAGGATTTTCCGGGACTAGCGGGGGGGCATACGAGCAGTACTTC

clone size: NA
J gene: TRBJ2-4
V gene: TRBV9
D gene: TRBD1
CDR3 protein: CASSVATGGNIQYF
CDR3 DNA: TGTGCCAGCAGCGTAGCAACAGGGGGAAACATTCAGTACTTC

clone size: NA
J gene: TRBJ2-5
V gene: TRBV6-5
D gene: NA
CDR3 protein: CASSYATGQETQYF
CDR3 DNA: TGTGCCAGCAGTTACGCCACAGGCCAAGAGACCCAGTACTTC

clone size: NA
J gene: TRBJ2-7
V gene: TRBV27
D gene: TRBD2
CDR3 protein: CASSYAGVREQYF
CDR3 DNA: TGTGCCAGCAGTTACGCGGGGGTCCGGGAGCAGTACTTC

clone size: NA
J gene: TRBJ2-3
V gene: TRBV6-4
D gene: NA
CDR3 protein: CASKRQGFSTDTQYF
CDR3 DNA: TGTGCCAGCAAACGGCAGGGCTTTAGCACAGATACGCAGTATTTT

clone size: NA
J gene: TRBJ2-7
V gene: TRBV6-5
D gene: NA
CDR3 protein: CASSPQQGRSYEQYF
CDR3 DNA: TGTGCCAGCAGTCCACAACAGGGTCGCTCCTACGAGCAGTACTTC

clone size: NA
J gene: TRBJ2-2
V gene: TRBV5-1
D gene: NA
CDR3 protein: CASSGIAGVGGELFF
CDR3 DNA: TGCGCCAGCAGCGGGATCGCAGGGGTCGGAGGGGAGCTGTTTTTT

clone size: NA
J gene: TRBJ2-1
V gene: TRBV19
D gene: NA
CDR3 protein: CASSGSGNEQFF
CDR3 DNA: TGTGCCAGTAGCGGATCAGGTAATGAGCAGTTCTTC

clone size: few
J gene: TRBJ2-5
V gene: TRBV7-9
D gene: NA
CDR3 protein: CASSEIRQQETQYF
CDR3 DNA: TGTGCCAGCAGCGAAATCAGGCAACAAGAGACCCAGTACTTC

clone size: NA
J gene: TRBJ2-7
V gene: TRBV7-9
D gene: TRBD1
CDR3 protein: CASSPSGALNRGYSYEQYF
CDR3 DNA: TGTGCCAGCAGCCCATCAGGGGCCCTTAACAGGGGATACTCCTACGAGCAGTACTTC

clone size: NA
J gene: TRBJ2-1
V gene: TRBV10-3
D gene: NA
CDR3 protein: CAISESGAGRGNEQFF
CDR3 DNA: TGTGCCATCAGTGAATCGGGCGCCGGCCGGGGTAATGAGCAGTTCTTC

clone size: few
J gene: TRBJ1-2
V gene: TRBV6-5
D gene: NA
CDR3 protein: CASRRNYGYTF
CDR3 DNA: TGTGCCAGCAGGCGTAACTATGGCTACACCTTC

clone size: NA
J gene: TRBJ1-2
V gene: TRBV5-6
D gene: NA
CDR3 protein: CASSFGTNYGYTF
CDR3 DNA: TGTGCCAGCAGCTTTGGGACAAACTATGGCTACACCTTC

clone size: few
J gene: TRBJ2-5
V gene: TRBV6-5
D gene: NA
CDR3 protein: CASSAGRQETQYF
CDR3 DNA: TGTGCCAGCAGCGCGGGACGGCAAGAGACCCAGTACTTC

clone size: NA
J gene: TRBJ2-5
V gene: TRBV5-1
D gene: TRBD1
CDR3 protein: CASSLASGQGETQYF
CDR3 DNA: TGCGCCAGCAGCTTGGCCTCGGGACAGGGGGAGACCCAGTACTTC

clone size: NA
J gene: TRBJ2-2
V gene: TRBV4-2
D gene: TRBD2
CDR3 protein: CASSQKTSGETTGELFF
CDR3 DNA: TGTGCCAGCAGCCAGAAGACTAGCGGGGAAACCACCGGGGAGCTGTTTTTT

clone size: NA
J gene: TRBJ1-2
V gene: TRBV6-1
D gene: TRBD1
CDR3 protein: CASSEMGQGFGYTF
CDR3 DNA: TGTGCCAGCAGTGAAATGGGACAGGGATTTGGCTACACCTTC

clone size: NA
J gene: TRBJ2-1
V gene: TRBV5-1
D gene: TRBD2
CDR3 protein: CASSLYGGGAYEQFF
CDR3 DNA: TGCGCCAGCAGCTTGTATGGCGGGGGGGCATATGAGCAGTTCTTC